What follows are 24 T cell receptor beta chains derived from one specimen sequenced in a study of cytomegalovirus exposure and HLA in healthy donors. Use of 60 Vbeta and 13 Jbeta primers characterized the PCR. Generated by immunoSEQ multiplex PCR, the TCRdb table keeps only in-frame clones and is missing some. Among under 200,000 clones listed, approximately 80% were seen once. What was sequenced was PBMCs. These receptors were obtained from a woman between 35 and 50 years old in good health and CMV-seropositive.

V and J are TRBV11-2 and TRBJ2-5, with D hard to call. This CDR3 comprises 11 residues. V was clipped by 5 bases and J by 6 bases, with 7 bases between them. Per the germline V gene, CDR1 is SGHAT and CDR2 is FQNNGV. The DNA for the CDR3 is TGTGCCAGCAGCCGCCAGAAGACCCAGTACTTC. This translates into CASSRQKTQYF.

V is TRBV10-3 and J is TRBJ1-3, with D possibly matching TRBD1 (6 bases). The CDR3 has 15 amino acids. The V end was cut by 6 bases, the J end by 0 bases, with 12 bases between. Germline assignment: CDR1 ENHRY and CDR2 SYGVKD. Written as DNA, the CDR3 is TGTGCCATCAGCTTACAGGGTTCCTCTGGAAACACCATATATTTT. Amino acids: CAISLQGSSGNTIYF.

The genes are TRBV6-5 and TRBJ1-2, with unresolved D. V was cut by 2 bases and J by 4 bases, with 8 bases left in between. Germline assignment: CDR1 MNHEY and CDR2 SVGAGI. CDR3 length: 13 residues. In DNA, the CDR3 is TGTGCCAGCAGTTACACAGCAGTCTATGGCTACACCTTC. Its protein product is CASSYTAVYGYTF.

The rearrangement joins TRBV14 to TRBJ2-7, with TRBD2 as a possible D gene (6 bases). The germline V gene has CDR1 SGHDN and CDR2 FVKESK. V lost 4 bases, J lost 4 bases, and 11 bases lay in between. The CDR3 is 13 amino acids. The CDR3 DNA is TGTGCCAGCAGCCGGGACTTTGATTACGAGCAGTACTTC. This translates into CASSRDFDYEQYF.

The rearrangement links TRBV4-1 to TRBJ2-7; no definite D call. This CDR3 spans 18 amino acids. The V gene lost 1 base and the J gene lost 2 bases, with 21 bases spanning the gap. Germline V gives CDR1 MGHRA, CDR2 YSYEKL. The CDR3 loop reads CASSQGSYLTPSTYEQYF. Here the CDR3 DNA reads TGCGCCAGCAGCCAAGGATCCTACCTGACACCGTCAACCTACGAGCAGTACTTC.

This clone was observed a few times. This chain connects TRBV5-4 to TRBJ1-2; D perhaps matches TRBD1 (6 bases). CDR3 length equals 14 residues. V gave up 2 bases and J gave up 2 bases, with 10 bases separating them. Per germline, CDR1 SGHNT and CDR2 YYREEE (reference sequence). The CDR3: CASSFDGQNYGYTF. CDR3 coding DNA: TGTGCCAGCAGCTTTGATGGACAGAACTATGGCTACACCTTC.

This sequence joins TRBV6-1 and TRBJ2-4, with D perhaps matching TRBD1 (5 bases). The CDR3 sequence is 16 residues long. Trimming pared 1 base from V and 8 bases from J, leaving 18 bases between. Per germline, CDR1 MNHNS and CDR2 SASEGT. The chain's CDR3 is CASSEGIARDVDIQYF. CDR3 bases: TGTGCCAGCAGTGAAGGGATAGCCAGGGATGTTGACATTCAGTACTTC.

The genes are TRBV9 and TRBJ2-5, with 7 nucleotides matching TRBD1. The CDR3 is 16 amino acids. J was trimmed by 2 bases and V by 0 bases; bases with no gene match: 7. CDR1 is SGDLS and CDR2 is YYNGEE in the germline V gene. CDR3 in DNA: TGTGCCAGCAGCGTAGTCCGGGACAGTCGACAAGAGACCCAGTACTTC. Protein: CASSVVRDSRQETQYF.

Written as DNA, the CDR3 is TGTGCCAGTTTGGGACTAGCGGACCAAGAGACCCAGTACTTC. Its translation: CASLGLADQETQYF. This sequence joins TRBV6-1 and TRBJ2-5; 11 nucleotides match TRBD2. V was clipped by 9 bases and J by 0 bases; unmatched bases: 3. Germline CDR1 reads MNHNS; CDR2 reads SASEGT. There are 14 residues in the CDR3.

The CDR3 here is CASSVEGAVETQYF. CDR3 DNA: TGTGCCAGCAGCGTAGAGGGAGCGGTCGAGACCCAGTACTTC. The J gene is TRBJ2-5, the V gene TRBV9; TRBD2 might be the D (5 bases). The CDR3 covers 14 residues. V lost 0 bases to trimming and J lost 5 bases, with 11 bases between them. CDR1 SGDLS and CDR2 YYNGEE come from the germline V gene.

The genes are TRBV19 and TRBJ1-2, with 9 bases fitting TRBD1. Germline V gene lookup returns CDR1 LNHDA and CDR2 SQIVND (reference sequence). Trimming cost V 10 bases and J 4 bases; bases outside gene matches: 16. This CDR3 spans 16 amino acids. The chain's CDR3 is CATSQTGTGTLYGYTF. The CDR3 coding sequence is TGTGCCACCAGTCAAACCGGGACAGGGACGCTCTATGGCTACACCTTC.

This rearrangement joins TRBV2 to TRBJ1-4; the match to TRBD1 covers 9 bases. The CDR3 sequence is 14 residues long. The junction had 4 bases not matched to a gene; V was cut back by 4 bases and J by 7 bases. Germline V gene sequence: CDR1 SNHLY, CDR2 FYNNEI. As DNA, the CDR3 is TGTGCCAGCAGTGTTGGGACAGGGTTTGAAAAACTGTTTTTT. Amino acids: CASSVGTGFEKLFF.

The V and J genes are TRBV6-4 and TRBJ1-6; D might be TRBD1 (6 bases). V was pared by 2 bases and J by 7 bases, with 9 bases between. The CDR3 has 14 amino acids. CDR1 and CDR2 from the germline V gene are MRHNA and SNTAGT. The CDR3 loop is CASSDGQTNSPLHF. Written as DNA, the CDR3 is TGTGCCAGCAGTGACGGACAGACCAATTCACCCCTCCACTTT.

The rearrangement links TRBV7-2 to TRBJ1-1; the D gene is possibly TRBD1 (6 bases). The CDR3 covers 15 residues. From germline, CDR1 is SGHTA and CDR2 FQGNSA. Trimming pared 5 bases from V and 1 base from J, leaving 14 bases between. This CDR3 is CASSARDTPNTEAFF. DNA of the CDR3: TGTGCCAGCAGCGCCCGGGACACCCCGAACACTGAAGCTTTCTTT.

With respect to this clone: The sample carries other DNA sequences with the same CDR3. V is TRBV9 and J is TRBJ2-7; D remains ambiguous. V was cut by 3 bases and J by 1 base, with 14 bases left in between. There are 15 residues in the CDR3. CDR1 and CDR2 from the germline V gene are SGDLS and YYNGEE. CDR3 protein: CASSAHSDWSYEQYF. The DNA of the CDR3 is TGTGCCAGCAGCGCTCACAGTGATTGGTCCTACGAGCAGTACTTC.

V gene TRBV5-6 combines with J gene TRBJ2-7; 7 bases match TRBD2. This CDR3 region has 15 residues. Germline CDR1 SGHDT, CDR2 YYEEEE. V was clipped by 6 bases and J by 6 bases; unmatched bases: 15. The CDR3: CASTQIHSGTTEQYF. CDR3 in DNA: TGTGCCAGCACCCAAATCCACAGCGGGACGACCGAGCAGTACTTC.

The chain uses TRBV7-2 and TRBJ1-1; 7 bases are a match to TRBD1. This CDR3 comprises 13 residues. The J segment lost 4 bases and the V segment lost 7 bases, leaving 6 bases of the junction unmatched. The germline V gene encodes CDR1 SGHTA and CDR2 FQGNSA. The CDR3 bases are TGTGCCAGCACCGAAGGGACAGTCACTGAAGCTTTCTTT. Its protein is CASTEGTVTEAFF.

This clone was picked up a small number of times. V is TRBV6-5 and J is TRBJ2-5; a possible D gene is TRBD2 (6 bases). Germline CDR1 MNHEY, CDR2 SVGAGI. This CDR3 is 14 amino acids long. V was cut by 10 bases and J by 4 bases, with 19 bases left in between. In DNA, the CDR3 is TGTGCCACTGGAAGAGGGGAGGCCCCAGAGACCCAGTACTTC. The encoded protein is CATGRGEAPETQYF.

The V and J genes are TRBV30 and TRBJ2-5; unclear D gene. Germline lookup yields CDR1 GTSNPN and CDR2 SVGIG (reference sequence). V dropped 2 bases and J dropped 2 bases, with 9 bases sitting between them. The CDR3 has 13 residues. In DNA, the CDR3 is TGTGCCTGGAGTCTGACTGTACAAGAGACCCAGTACTTC. This encodes CAWSLTVQETQYF.

This sequence joins TRBV5-1 and TRBJ2-6; 8 bases are shared with TRBD1. The CDR3 has 17 residues. V trimming: 4 bases; J trimming: 0 bases; junction bases outside the gene matches: 6. Germline assignment: CDR1 SGHRS and CDR2 YFSETQ. CDR3 protein: CASSPTGANSGANVLTF. The CDR3 coding sequence is TGCGCCAGCAGCCCGACAGGGGCTAACTCTGGGGCCAACGTCCTGACTTTC.

This sequence joins TRBV28 and TRBJ1-2, with 10 bases lining up with TRBD1. V lost 3 bases to trimming and J lost 7 bases; unmatched junction nucleotides: 2. CDR3 size: 13 residues. Germline V gene lookup returns CDR1 MDHEN and CDR2 SYDVKM. The CDR3 coding sequence is TGTGCCAGCAGTTTGGGACAGGGGCCTGGCTACACCTTC. It translates to CASSLGQGPGYTF.

This chain connects TRBV11-2 to TRBJ1-6; D unclear. V lost 5 bases, J lost 4 bases, and 9 bases lay in between. In germline, CDR1 is SGHAT, CDR2 FQNNGV. The CDR3 is 14 residues long. The CDR3 is CASSPSTYNSPLHF. CDR3 DNA: TGTGCCAGCAGCCCAAGCACGTATAATTCACCCCTCCACTTT.

The table lists this clone with a few counts. V gene TRBV7-8 combines with J gene TRBJ1-3; D remains ambiguous. The length of the CDR3 is 16 residues. Trimming shortened V by 5 bases and J by 0 bases, and 14 bases separated the two germline ends. From germline, CDR1 is SGHVS and CDR2 FQNEAQ. CDR3 DNA: TGTGCCAGCAGCCCTCGAAAAGCCCCCTCTGGAAACACCATATATTTT. Amino acid sequence: CASSPRKAPSGNTIYF.

This clone was seen a single time. CDR3 region: CASSLMGRGSDTEAFF. CDR3 DNA sequence: TGTGCCAGCAGTTTAATGGGCAGGGGATCGGACACTGAAGCTTTCTTT. The chain uses TRBV28 and TRBJ1-1, with D possibly matching TRBD1 (6 bases). V lost 2 bases and J lost 3, with 16 bases in between. In germline, CDR1 is MDHEN, CDR2 SYDVKM. The CDR3 is 16 amino acids.